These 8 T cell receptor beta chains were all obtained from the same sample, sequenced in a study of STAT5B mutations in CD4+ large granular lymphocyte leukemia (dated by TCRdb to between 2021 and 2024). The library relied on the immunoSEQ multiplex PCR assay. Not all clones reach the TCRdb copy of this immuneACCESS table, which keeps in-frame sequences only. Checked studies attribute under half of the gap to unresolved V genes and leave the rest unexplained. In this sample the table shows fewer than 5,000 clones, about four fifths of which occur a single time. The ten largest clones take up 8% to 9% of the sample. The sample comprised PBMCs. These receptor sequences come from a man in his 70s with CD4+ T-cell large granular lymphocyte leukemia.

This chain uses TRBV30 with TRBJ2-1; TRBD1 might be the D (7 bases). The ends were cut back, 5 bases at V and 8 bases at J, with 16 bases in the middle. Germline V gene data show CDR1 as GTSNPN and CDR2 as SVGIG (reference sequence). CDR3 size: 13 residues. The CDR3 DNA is TGTGCCTGGGGGGGACAGCGGGCGGATGAGCAGTTCTTC. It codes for CAWGGQRADEQFF.

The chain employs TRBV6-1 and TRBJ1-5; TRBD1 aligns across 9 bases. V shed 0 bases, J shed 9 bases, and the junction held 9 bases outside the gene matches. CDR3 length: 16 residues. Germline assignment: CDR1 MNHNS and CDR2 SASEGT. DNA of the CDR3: TGTGCCAGCAGTGAAGCCTGGACAGGGGCTTTGAGGCCCCAGCATTTT. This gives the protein CASSEAWTGALRPQHF.

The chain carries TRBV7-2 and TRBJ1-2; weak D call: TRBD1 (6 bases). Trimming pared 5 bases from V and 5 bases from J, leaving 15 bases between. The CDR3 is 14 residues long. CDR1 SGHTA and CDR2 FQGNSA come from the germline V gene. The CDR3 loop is CASSPPGAGYGYTF. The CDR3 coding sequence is TGTGCCAGCAGCCCCCCAGGGGCGGGGTATGGCTACACCTTC.

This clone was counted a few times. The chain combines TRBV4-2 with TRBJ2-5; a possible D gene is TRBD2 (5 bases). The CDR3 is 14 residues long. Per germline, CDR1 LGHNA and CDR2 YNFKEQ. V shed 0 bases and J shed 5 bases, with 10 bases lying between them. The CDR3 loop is CASSQDFRGETQYF. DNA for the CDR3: TGTGCCAGCAGCCAAGATTTCCGAGGGGAGACCCAGTACTTC.

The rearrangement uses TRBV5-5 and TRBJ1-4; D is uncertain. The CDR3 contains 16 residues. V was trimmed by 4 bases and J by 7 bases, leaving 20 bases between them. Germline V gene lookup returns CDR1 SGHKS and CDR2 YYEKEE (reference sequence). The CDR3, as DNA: TGTGCCAGCAGCCTAAGTGGGGAACGTGGACGTGAAAAACTGTTTTTT. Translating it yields CASSLSGERGREKLFF.

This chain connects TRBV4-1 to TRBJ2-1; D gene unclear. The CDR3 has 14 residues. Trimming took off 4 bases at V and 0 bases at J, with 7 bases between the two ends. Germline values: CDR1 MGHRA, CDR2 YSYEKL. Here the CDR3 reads CASSPAGSYNEQFF. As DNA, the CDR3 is TGCGCCAGCAGCCCCGCTGGCTCCTACAATGAGCAGTTCTTC.

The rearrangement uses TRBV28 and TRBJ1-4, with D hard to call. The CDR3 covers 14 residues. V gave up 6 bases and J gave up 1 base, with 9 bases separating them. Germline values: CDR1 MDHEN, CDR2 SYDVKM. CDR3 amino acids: CASRNSGTNEKLFF. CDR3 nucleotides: TGTGCCAGCAGAAATTCAGGAACTAATGAAAAACTGTTTTTT. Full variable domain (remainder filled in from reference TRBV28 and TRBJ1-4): DVKVTQSSRYLVKRTGEKVFLECVQDMDHENMFWYRQDPGLGLRLIYFSYDVKMKEKGDIPEGYSVSREKKERFSLILESASTNQTSMYLCASRNSGTNEKLFFGSGTQLSVL.

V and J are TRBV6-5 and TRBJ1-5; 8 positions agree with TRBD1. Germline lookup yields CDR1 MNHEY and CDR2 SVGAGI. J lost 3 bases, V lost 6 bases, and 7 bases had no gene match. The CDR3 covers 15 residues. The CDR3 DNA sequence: TGTGCCAGCAGGCCAACAGGGGGAGCCAATCAGCCCCAGCATTTT. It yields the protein CASRPTGGANQPQHF.